This T cell receptor beta chain was identified during a study of blood T cells in healthy people across ages. General observations from the study: Strong correlation linked observed beta diversity and percent naive T cells.

The germline gives CDR1 SGHRS, CDR2 YFSETQ. V shed 4 bases and J shed 1 base, with 11 bases lying between them. The CDR3 sequence is 14 residues long. A sample-barcoded 5' primer and a J-beta primer mix were used in a second PCR of roughly 6 to 11 cycles. TCRdb independently ran MiXCR on the 5' RACE reads; one entry per CDR3 protein. The sample shows 790,000 or so distinct CDR3 sequences, 56% of them seen only once. This clonotype was seen only a few times. What it binds is not known. The sample comprised blood. This sequence was found in a man aged 35 to 55 in good health. The chain is built from TRBV5-1 and TRBJ2-5, with a tentative D call TRBD1 (6 bases). CDR3 loop: CASSNQGFQETQYF. CDR3 nucleotide sequence: TGCGCCAGCAGCAACCAGGGGTTCCAAGAGACCCAGTACTTC.